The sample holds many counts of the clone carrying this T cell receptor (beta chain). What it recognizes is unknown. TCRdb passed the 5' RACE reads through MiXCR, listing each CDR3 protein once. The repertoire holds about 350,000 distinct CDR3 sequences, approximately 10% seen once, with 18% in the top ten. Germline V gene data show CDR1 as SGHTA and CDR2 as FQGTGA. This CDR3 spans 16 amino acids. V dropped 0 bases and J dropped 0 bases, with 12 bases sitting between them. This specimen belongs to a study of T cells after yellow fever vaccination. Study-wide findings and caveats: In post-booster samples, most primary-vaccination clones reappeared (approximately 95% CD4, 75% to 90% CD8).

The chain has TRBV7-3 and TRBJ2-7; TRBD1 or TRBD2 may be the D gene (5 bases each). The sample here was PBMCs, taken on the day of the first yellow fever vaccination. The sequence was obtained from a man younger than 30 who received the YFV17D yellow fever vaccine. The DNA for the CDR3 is TGTGCCAGCAGCTTAACGCCGGGACGCAACTCCTACGAGCAGTACTTC. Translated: CASSLTPGRNSYEQYF.